This is a list of T cell receptor beta chains from one sample in a study of T cell repertoires in cytomegalovirus infection. TCRdb analysed the reads with MiXCR anew, one entry per CDR3 protein. The sample records approximately 260,000 distinct CDR3 sequences, over 15% being singletons. The material sequenced was CD8+ T cells from PBMCs. The origin of the receptors is a human donor in good health (CMV status not recorded). Some clones in this sample may be carry-over from other donors' samples. Both conserved end residues are part of each CDR3. A D gene is named only where the DNA matches it firmly. Size is omitted from some rows. Given values are once, few, many or a class for expanded clones.

j_call d_call clone_size v_call cdr3_aa cdr3_nt
TRBJ2-7 TRBD1 . TRBV7-9 CASSTPTGTGDYEQYF TGTGCCAGCAGCACCCCAACCGGGACAGGGGACTACGAGCAGTACTTC
TRBJ1-1 . many TRBV29-1 CSVEDPARNTEAFF TGCAGCGTTGAAGATCCGGCCCGGAACACTGAAGCTTTCTTT
TRBJ1-1 . . TRBV29-1 CSVRRKNTEAFF TGCAGCGTCAGACGGAAGAACACTGAAGCTTTCTTT
TRBJ2-7 TRBD1 . TRBV20-1 CSATWDRAYEQYF TGCAGTGCTACCTGGGACAGAGCCTACGAGCAGTACTTC
TRBJ2-7 . few TRBV6-2/TRBV6-3 CASSYIPDTTDEQYF TGTGCCAGCAGTTACATTCCGGACACCACGGACGAGCAGTACTTC
TRBJ2-1 TRBD1 few TRBV7-3 CASSLTGTGVYNEQFF TGTGCCAGCAGCTTAACCGGGACAGGAGTCTACAATGAGCAGTTCTTC
TRBJ2-5 TRBD1 . TRBV6-5 CASSSQGDLQETQYF TGTGCCAGCAGCTCACAGGGGGACCTTCAAGAGACCCAGTACTTC
TRBJ1-2 . . TRBV28 CASSPTGTRYGYTF TGTGCCAGCAGTCCCACCGGGACCCGATATGGCTACACCTTC
TRBJ1-2 . . TRBV27 CASSLTGWYDYTF TGTGCCAGCAGTTTAACAGGGTGGTATGACTACACCTTC
TRBJ2-1 TRBD2 many TRBV29-1 CSVDPFLAGANRNEQFF TGCAGCGTTGACCCCTTTCTAGCGGGGGCAAATCGCAATGAGCAGTTCTTC
TRBJ2-1 . . TRBV11-2 CASSPRLDAYNEQFF TGTGCCAGCAGCCCCCGACTAGACGCCTACAATGAGCAGTTCTTC
TRBJ1-5 TRBD1 few TRBV6-6 CASSYLPGGGRNQPQHF TGTGCCAGCAGTTACCTACCGGGAGGGGGCCGCAATCAGCCCCAGCATTTT
TRBJ2-7 . . TRBV14 CASSRPGEGYEQYF TGTGCCAGCAGCCGACCAGGGGAGGGGTACGAGCAGTACTTC
TRBJ2-1 TRBD1 many TRBV7-9 CASSLGIQGATEQFF TGTGCCAGCAGCTTGGGGATTCAGGGGGCTACGGAGCAGTTCTTC
TRBJ2-2 . many TRBV7-9 CASSLSLPGELFF TGTGCCAGCAGCTTATCTCTACCCGGGGAGCTGTTTTTT
TRBJ1-1 . . TRBV20-1 CSAKDRAGANTEAFF TGCAGTGCTAAAGATCGAGCGGGGGCAAACACTGAAGCTTTCTTT
TRBJ2-3 . . TRBV29-1 CSVEDPVTADTQYF TGCAGCGTTGAAGATCCGGTGACCGCAGATACGCAGTATTTT
TRBJ2-5 TRBD2 . TRBV2 CASSEAPSGVETQYF TGTGCCAGCAGTGAAGCGCCTAGCGGGGTAGAGACCCAGTACTTC
TRBJ2-3 . few TRBV2 CASSGRGGFTDTQYF TGTGCCAGCAGTGGTAGAGGCGGATTCACAGATACGCAGTATTTT
TRBJ2-1 TRBD1 few TRBV7-6 CASSPEPGQGFDEQFF TGTGCCAGCAGCCCGGAACCGGGACAGGGTTTCGATGAGCAGTTCTTC
TRBJ2-7 TRBD1 many TRBV14 CASSHPGQEDPYEQYF TGTGCCAGCAGCCATCCGGGACAGGAGGACCCCTACGAGCAGTACTTC
TRBJ2-2 TRBD2 . TRBV12-5 CASGSLTLAGGPYTGELFF TGTGCTAGTGGTTCCCTGACCCTAGCGGGGGGGCCGTACACCGGGGAGCTGTTTTTT
TRBJ2-3 . many TRBV15 CATSRDVGVNTDTQYF TGTGCCACCAGCAGAGATGTGGGGGTCAACACAGATACGCAGTATTTT
TRBJ2-1 TRBD1 many TRBV28 CASSYPGQGFNEQFF TGTGCCAGCAGTTATCCGGGACAGGGGTTTAATGAGCAGTTCTTC
TRBJ1-3 . many TRBV7-6 CASSPGRKSGNTIYF TGTGCCAGCAGCCCGGGACGGAAATCTGGAAACACCATATATTTT
TRBJ1-1 . . TRBV6-5 CASIGREGVRTEAFF TGTGCCAGCATTGGTCGGGAAGGAGTTCGCACTGAAGCTTTCTTT
TRBJ1-5 . few TRBV5-5 CASSLSSNSNQPQHF TGTGCCAGCAGCTTATCAAGTAATAGCAATCAGCCCCAGCATTTT
TRBJ2-7 . many TRBV7-8 CASSFGTADLSYEQYF TGTGCCAGCAGCTTCGGGACGGCAGACCTCTCCTACGAGCAGTACTTC
TRBJ1-5 . many TRBV7-2 CASRIAGSNQPQHF TGTGCCAGCAGAATCGCGGGAAGCAATCAGCCCCAGCATTTT
TRBJ2-7 . . TRBV7-6 CASTPADGFSYEQYF TGTGCCAGCACCCCAGCCGACGGGTTCTCCTACGAGCAGTACTTC
TRBJ1-5 . few TRBV28 CASSLYRQNSNQPQHF TGTGCCAGCAGTTTATACAGACAGAATAGCAATCAGCCCCAGCATTTT
TRBJ1-1 . . TRBV5-6 CVSSLREIMNTEAFF TGTGTCAGCAGCTTGAGGGAAATCATGAACACTGAAGCTTTCTTT
TRBJ2-5 . . TRBV5-6 CASSFGGAQETQYF TGTGCCAGCAGCTTTGGAGGGGCACAAGAGACCCAGTACTTC
TRBJ2-1 TRBD2 few TRBV7-9 CASSRAGGSEQFF TGTGCCAGCAGCAGAGCCGGGGGGTCTGAGCAGTTCTTC
TRBJ1-2 TRBD1 . TRBV7-8 CASRPTGSANYGYTF TGTGCCAGCAGACCGACAGGGAGCGCTAACTATGGCTACACCTTC
TRBJ1-4 . . TRBV4-3 CASSQDQTGNEKLFF TGCGCCAGCAGCCAAGATCAAACAGGGAATGAAAAACTGTTTTTT
TRBJ2-3 TRBD2 many TRBV6-2/TRBV6-3 CASSYSGGLTDTQYF TGTGCCAGCAGCTATAGCGGGGGACTCACAGATACGCAGTATTTT
TRBJ2-7 . . TRBV6-5 CASSKPGSYEQYF TGTGCCAGCAGTAAGCCGGGGTCCTACGAGCAGTACTTC
TRBJ2-3 TRBD2 . TRBV28 CASSPYTSGGASDTQYF TGTGCCAGCAGTCCATATACTAGCGGGGGGGCCTCAGATACGCAGTATTTT
TRBJ1-3 . many TRBV7-6 CASSLSGGGNTIYF TGTGCCAGCAGCTTATCCGGGGGTGGAAACACCATATATTTT
TRBJ1-5 . . TRBV19 CASSIIGQSNQPQHF TGTGCCAGTAGTATAATTGGACAAAGCAATCAGCCCCAGCATTTT
TRBJ2-3 TRBD1 . TRBV2 CASSQGTVFTDTQYF TGTGCCAGCAGCCAAGGGACAGTATTCACAGATACGCAGTATTTT